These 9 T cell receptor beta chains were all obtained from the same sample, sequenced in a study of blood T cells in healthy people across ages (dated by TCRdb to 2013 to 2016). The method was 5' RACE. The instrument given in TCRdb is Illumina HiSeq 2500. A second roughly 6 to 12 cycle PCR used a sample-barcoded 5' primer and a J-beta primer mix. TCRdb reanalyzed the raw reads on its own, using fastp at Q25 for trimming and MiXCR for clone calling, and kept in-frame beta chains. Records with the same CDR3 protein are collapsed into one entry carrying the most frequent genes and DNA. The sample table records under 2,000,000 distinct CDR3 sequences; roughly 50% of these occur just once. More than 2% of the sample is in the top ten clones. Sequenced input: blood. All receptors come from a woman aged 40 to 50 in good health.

The CDR3 region has the DNA TGTGCCAGCAGTGAATTGGGCCTGACAGGGGGGAGCTCTGGGGCCAACGTCCTGACTTTC. Its protein is CASSELGLTGGSSGANVLTF. The V call is TRBV7-9, the J call TRBJ2-6, with 9 bases lining up with TRBD1. The CDR3 length is 20 residues. Germline CDR1 reads SEHNR; CDR2 reads FQNEAQ (reference sequence). J was trimmed by 0 bases and V by 6 bases; bases with no gene match: 15.

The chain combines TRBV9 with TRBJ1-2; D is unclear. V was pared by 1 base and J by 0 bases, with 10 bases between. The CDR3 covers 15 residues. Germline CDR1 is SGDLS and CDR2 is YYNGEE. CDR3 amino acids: CASSVNGETNYGYTF. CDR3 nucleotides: TGTGCCAGCAGCGTAAATGGGGAAACTAACTATGGCTACACCTTC.

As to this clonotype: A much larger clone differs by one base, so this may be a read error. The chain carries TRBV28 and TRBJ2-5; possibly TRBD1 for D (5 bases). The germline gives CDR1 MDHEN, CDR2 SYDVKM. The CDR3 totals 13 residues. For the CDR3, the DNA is TGTGCCAGCATGTACAGGAGCCAAGAGACCCGGTACTTC. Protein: CASMYRSQETRYF. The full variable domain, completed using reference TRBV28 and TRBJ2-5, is DVKVTQSSRYLVKRTGEKVFLECVQDMDHENMFWYRQDPGLGLRLIYFSYDVKMKEKGDIPEGYSVSREKKERFSLILESASTNQTSMYLCASMYRSQETRYFGPGTRLLVL.

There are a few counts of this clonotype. CDR3 loop: CSVSTSGVDTQYF. The CDR3 coding sequence is TGCAGCGTTTCGACTAGCGGGGTCGATACGCAGTATTTT. The rearrangement joins TRBV29-1 to TRBJ2-3, with 11 bases fitting TRBD2. The V segment lost 5 bases and the J segment 6 bases; nucleotides outside the gene matches: 4. This CDR3 contains 13 residues. Germline V CDR1 and CDR2: SQVTM, ANQGSEA.

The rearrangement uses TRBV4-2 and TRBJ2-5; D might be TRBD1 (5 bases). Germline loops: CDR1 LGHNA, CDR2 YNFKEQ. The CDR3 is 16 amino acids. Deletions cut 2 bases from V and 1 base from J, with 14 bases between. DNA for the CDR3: TGTGCCAGCAGCCAAAAAGGAAGACAGACCCAAGAGACCCAGTACTTC. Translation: CASSQKGRQTQETQYF.

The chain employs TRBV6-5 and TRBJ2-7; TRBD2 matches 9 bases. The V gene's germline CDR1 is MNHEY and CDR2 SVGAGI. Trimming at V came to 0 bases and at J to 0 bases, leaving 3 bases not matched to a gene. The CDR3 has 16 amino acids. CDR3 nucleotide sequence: TGTGCCAGCAGTTACTCGGTAGCGGGGGACTCCTACGAGCAGTACTTC. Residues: CASSYSVAGDSYEQYF.

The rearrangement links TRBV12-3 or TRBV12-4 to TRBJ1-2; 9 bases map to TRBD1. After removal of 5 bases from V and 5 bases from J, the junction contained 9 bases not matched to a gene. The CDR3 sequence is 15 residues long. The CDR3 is CASSADRGRPYGYTF. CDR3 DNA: TGTGCCAGCAGTGCGGACAGGGGACGCCCTTATGGCTACACCTTC.

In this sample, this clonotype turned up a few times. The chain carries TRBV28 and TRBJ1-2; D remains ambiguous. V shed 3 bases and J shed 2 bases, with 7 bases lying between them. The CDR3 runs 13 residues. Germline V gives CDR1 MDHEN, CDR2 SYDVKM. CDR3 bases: TGTGCCAGCAGTTTCATACGGAACTATGGCTACACCTTC. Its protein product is CASSFIRNYGYTF.

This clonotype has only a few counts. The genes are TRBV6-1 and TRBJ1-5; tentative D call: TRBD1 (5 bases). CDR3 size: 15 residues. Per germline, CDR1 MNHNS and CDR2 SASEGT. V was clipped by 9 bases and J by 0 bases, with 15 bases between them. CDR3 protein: CASTGTDYSNQPQHF. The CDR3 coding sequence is TGTGCCAGTACGGGGACGGACTATAGCAATCAGCCCCAGCATTTT.